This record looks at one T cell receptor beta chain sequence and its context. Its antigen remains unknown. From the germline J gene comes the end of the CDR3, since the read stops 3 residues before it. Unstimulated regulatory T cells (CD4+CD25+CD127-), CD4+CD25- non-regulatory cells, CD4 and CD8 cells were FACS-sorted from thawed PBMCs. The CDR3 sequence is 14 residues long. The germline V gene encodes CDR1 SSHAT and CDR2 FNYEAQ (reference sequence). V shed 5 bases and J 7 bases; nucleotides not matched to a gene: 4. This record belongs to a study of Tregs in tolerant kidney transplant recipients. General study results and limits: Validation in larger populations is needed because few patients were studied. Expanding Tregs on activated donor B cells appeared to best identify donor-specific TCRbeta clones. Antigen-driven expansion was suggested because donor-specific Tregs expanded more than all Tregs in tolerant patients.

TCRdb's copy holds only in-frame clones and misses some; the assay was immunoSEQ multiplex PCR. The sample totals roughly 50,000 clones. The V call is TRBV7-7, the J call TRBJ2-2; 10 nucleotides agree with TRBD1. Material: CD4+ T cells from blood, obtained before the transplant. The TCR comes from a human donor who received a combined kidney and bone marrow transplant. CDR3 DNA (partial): TGTGCCAGCAGCCATGGACAGGGGGGCGGGGAG. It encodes CASSHGQGGGE. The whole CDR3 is CASSHGQGGGELFF.